Below, 11 T cell receptor beta chains from the same sample are listed, as sequenced in a study of blood T cells in healthy people across ages. Then a second PCR, running roughly 7 to 11 cycles, was carried out with a sample-barcoded 5' primer and a J-beta primer mix. A single record per CDR3 protein comes from TCRdb applying MiXCR to the 5' RACE reads. This table holds around 800,000 distinct CDR3 sequences, approximately 67% found once. The sample was blood. All receptors derive from a man younger than 45 in good health.

The rearrangement uses TRBV20-1 and TRBJ1-4; D ambiguous. CDR1 and CDR2 (germline): DFQATT, SNEGSKA (reference sequence). Trimming left V 3 bases short and J 8 bases short, with 10 bases between. This CDR3 comprises 12 residues. CDR3 protein: CSASYEYEKLFF. DNA for the CDR3: TGCAGTGCTAGCTATGAGTACGAAAAACTGTTTTTT.

The chain employs TRBV4-2 and TRBJ1-5; the D gene is possibly TRBD1 (6 bases). V was trimmed by 5 bases and J by 3 bases, leaving 17 bases between them. Germline CDR1 is LGHNA and CDR2 is YNFKEQ. There are 16 residues in the CDR3. This chain's CDR3 is CASSKTVQGYNQPQHF. CDR3 bases: TGTGCCAGCAGCAAGACAGTCCAGGGGTACAATCAGCCCCAGCATTTT.

This clonotype has a single count. One junction end disagrees with the germline gene, perhaps due to a read error. V gene TRBV20-1 combines with J gene TRBJ1-2; D uncertain. The germline CDR1 and CDR2 sequences are DFQATT and SNEGSKA (reference sequence). The CDR3 sequence is 13 residues long. CDR3 loop: CSARVDTPNGYTF. CDR3 bases: TGCAGTGCTAGGGTGGATACACCTAATGGTTACACCTTC.

This sequence joins TRBV6-5 and TRBJ2-5, with D tentatively TRBD2 (5 bases). Looked up from germline, CDR1 is MNHEY and CDR2 is SVGAGI. V shed 0 bases and J shed 1 base, with 21 bases lying between them. The CDR3 extends over 19 amino acids. This CDR3 reads CASSYSRAPRRGTQETQYF. The CDR3 DNA sequence: TGTGCCAGCAGTTACTCCCGCGCCCCTCGACGGGGTACCCAAGAGACCCAGTACTTC.

V and J are TRBV7-9 and TRBJ2-3; D is possibly TRBD2 (5 bases). CDR3 size: 14 residues. In germline, CDR1 is SEHNR, CDR2 FQNEAQ (reference sequence). V shed 4 bases and J shed 5 bases, with 13 bases lying between them. CDR3 DNA: TGTGCCAGCAGCTGGGCGGGTGGAAGAGATACGCAGTATTTT. Protein sequence: CASSWAGGRDTQYF.

This chain links TRBV25-1 with TRBJ1-1; the match to TRBD1 covers 8 bases. CDR1 is MGHDK and CDR2 is SYGVNS in the germline V gene. The CDR3 loop spans 15 amino acids. V lost 4 bases to trimming and J lost 1 base; unmatched junction nucleotides: 5. CDR3 loop: CASSGRTGGNTEAFF. The CDR3 region has the DNA TGTGCCAGCAGTGGACGTACAGGGGGGAACACTGAAGCTTTCTTT. Complete variable domain (other parts from reference TRBV25-1 and TRBJ1-1): EADIYQTPRYLVIGTGKKITLECSQTMGHDKMYWYQQDPGMELHLIHYSYGVNSTEKGDLSSESTVSRIRTEHFPLTLESARPSHTSQYLCASSGRTGGNTEAFFGQGTRLTVV.

This clonotype was recorded only once. The chain has TRBV6-2 or TRBV6-3 and TRBJ2-1; 9 bases map to TRBD2. This CDR3 spans 12 amino acids. V dropped 6 bases and J dropped 12; count of bases not matched to a gene: 6. Germline-derived CDR1 and CDR2 are MNHEY and SVGEGT. CDR3 nucleotide sequence: TGTGCCAGCAGCACGAAGGGACTAGCGCAGTTCTTC. Translating gives CASSTKGLAQFF.

This chain joins TRBV27 and TRBJ2-3; D is unclear. V lost 5 bases and J lost 6, with 9 bases in between. This CDR3 comprises 12 residues. From germline, CDR1 is MNHEY and CDR2 SMNVEV (reference sequence). The DNA for the CDR3 is TGTGCCAGCAGTATCTCCGGGGATACGCAGTATTTT. It yields the protein CASSISGDTQYF.

The chain couples TRBV20-1 to TRBJ1-6; D is perhaps TRBD1 (5 bases). Germline CDR1 is DFQATT and CDR2 is SNEGSKA (reference sequence). Between the trimmed V and J ends, which lost 0 bases and 7 bases, there was a span of 13 bases. The CDR3 covers 15 residues. The CDR3 nucleotides are TGCAGTGCTAGAGACACCGGGACGAGGAATTCACCCCTCCACTTT. Amino acid sequence: CSARDTGTRNSPLHF.

This clonotype occurred many times. The chain is built from TRBV20-1 and TRBJ2-5; D may be TRBD1 (6 bases). Germline CDR1 reads DFQATT; CDR2 reads SNEGSKA (reference sequence). Trimming removed 0 bases from V and 0 bases from J, with 8 bases in between. The CDR3 extends over 14 amino acids. The CDR3 here is CSARDRGNQETQYF. DNA for the CDR3: TGCAGTGCTAGAGATAGGGGGAACCAAGAGACCCAGTACTTC.

The V gene is TRBV2, the J gene TRBJ2-1, with 9 bases matching TRBD1. CDR1 and CDR2 from the germline V gene are SNHLY and FYNNEI. The CDR3 spans 14 residues. The V segment lost 6 bases and the J segment 8 bases; nucleotides outside the gene matches: 8. For the CDR3, the DNA is TGTGCCAGCAGGCCGGGACAGGGTTCCCATGAGCAGTTCTTC. This gives the protein CASRPGQGSHEQFF.